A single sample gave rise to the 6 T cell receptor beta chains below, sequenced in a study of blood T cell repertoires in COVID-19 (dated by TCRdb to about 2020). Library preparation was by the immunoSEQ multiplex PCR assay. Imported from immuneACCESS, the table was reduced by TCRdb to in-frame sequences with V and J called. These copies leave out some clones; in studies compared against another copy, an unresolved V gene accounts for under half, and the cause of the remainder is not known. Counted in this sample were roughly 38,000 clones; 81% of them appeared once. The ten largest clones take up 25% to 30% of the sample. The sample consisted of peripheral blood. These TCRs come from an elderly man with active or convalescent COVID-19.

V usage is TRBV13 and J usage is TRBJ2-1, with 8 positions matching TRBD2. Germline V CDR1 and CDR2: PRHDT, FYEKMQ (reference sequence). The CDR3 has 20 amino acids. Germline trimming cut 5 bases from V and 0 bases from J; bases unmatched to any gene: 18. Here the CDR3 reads CASSQLAGWFEKSSYNEQFF. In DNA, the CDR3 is TGTGCCAGCAGCCAATTAGCGGGATGGTTTGAAAAGAGCTCCTACAATGAGCAGTTCTTC. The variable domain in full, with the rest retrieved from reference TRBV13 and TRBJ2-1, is AAGVIQSPRHLIKEKRETATLKCYPIPRHDTVYWYQQGPGQDPQFLISFYEKMQSDKGSIPDRFSAQQFSDYHSELNMSSLELGDSALYFCASSQLAGWFEKSSYNEQFFGPGTRLTVL.

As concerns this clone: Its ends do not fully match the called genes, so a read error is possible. This CDR3 is CSTSVKQGWSDTQYF. Written as DNA, the CDR3 is TGCAGTACTAGTGTCAAGCAGGGGTGGTCAGATACGCAGTATTTT. The chain links TRBV20-1 to TRBJ2-3, with a weak D call TRBD1 (6 bases). This CDR3 has 15 residues. From germline, CDR1 is DFQATT and CDR2 SNEGSKA (reference sequence).

CDR3 protein: CASSYAPGLGGYGYTF. CDR3 nucleotides: TGTGCCAGCAGTTACGCGCCAGGGTTGGGGGGCTATGGCTACACCTTC. The chain combines TRBV6-5 with TRBJ1-2; tentatively, D is TRBD1 (5 bases). From germline, CDR1 is MNHEY and CDR2 SVGAGI. The CDR3 length is 16 residues. The V and J ends lost 2 bases and 4 bases respectively, with 17 bases between them.

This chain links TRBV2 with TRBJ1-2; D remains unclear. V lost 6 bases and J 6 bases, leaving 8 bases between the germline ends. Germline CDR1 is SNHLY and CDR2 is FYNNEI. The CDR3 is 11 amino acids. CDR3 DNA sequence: TGTGCCAGCAGGACGGGAGATGGCTACACCTTC. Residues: CASRTGDGYTF.

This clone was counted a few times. In nucleotides, the CDR3 is TGTGCCAGCAGTATCGCCCGGGGGGGCACTGAAGCTTTCTTT. Encoded protein: CASSIARGGTEAFF. This chain links TRBV2 with TRBJ1-1; possible D gene TRBD1, 5 bases. Germline loops: CDR1 SNHLY, CDR2 FYNNEI. The CDR3 runs to 14 residues. The V and J ends lost 5 bases and 4 bases respectively, with 14 bases between them.

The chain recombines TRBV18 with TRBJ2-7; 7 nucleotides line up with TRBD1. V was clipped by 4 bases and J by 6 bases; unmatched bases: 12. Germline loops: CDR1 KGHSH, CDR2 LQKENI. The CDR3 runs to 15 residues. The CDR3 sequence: CASSLSGTADLEQYF. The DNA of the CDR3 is TGTGCCAGCTCACTTTCCGGGACAGCCGACCTCGAGCAGTACTTC.